The 21 T cell receptor beta chains reported below all come from one sample, sequenced in a study of blood T cell repertoires in COVID-19. The assay was immunoSEQ multiplex PCR, and TCRdb's table has in-frame clones only and misses some. The sample shows approximately 290,000 clones, under 85% of them seen only once. Source material: peripheral blood. These receptors originate from a human donor with COVID-19, enrolled during active disease. The donor label of this sample is uncertain.

This rearrangement joins TRBV4-1 to TRBJ2-1; 11 bases are shared with TRBD2. Per the germline V gene, CDR1 is MGHRA and CDR2 is YSYEKL. This CDR3 has 20 amino acids. J lost 3 bases, V lost 4 bases, and 17 bases had no gene match. The chain's CDR3 is CASSRLFLAGGSTSYNEQFF. DNA for the CDR3: TGCGCCAGCAGCCGACTTTTCCTAGCGGGAGGCTCCACTAGCTACAATGAGCAGTTCTTC.

The chain recombines TRBV27 with TRBJ2-3; weak D call: TRBD1 (7 bases). The V end lost 1 base, the J end lost 1 base, and 15 bases lay between the germline ends. CDR1 MNHEY and CDR2 SMNVEV come from the germline V gene (reference sequence). The CDR3 is made up of 17 amino acids. CDR3 coding DNA: TGTGCCAGCAGTTTATTCCACGGAGGGGGCGGCACAGATACGCAGTATTTT. It encodes CASSLFHGGGGTDTQYF.

This chain connects TRBV5-4 to TRBJ1-2, with D maybe TRBD1 (5 bases). Trimming pared 4 bases from V and 4 bases from J, leaving 17 bases between. Germline CDR1 reads SGHNT; CDR2 reads YYREEE (reference sequence). The CDR3 has 15 residues. CDR3 residues: CASSPTSDRLYGYTF. The CDR3 DNA follows: TGTGCCAGCAGCCCCACCTCCGACAGACTCTATGGCTACACCTTC.

The rearrangement uses TRBV29-1 and TRBJ2-1, with 8 bases matching TRBD2. The CDR3 has 13 residues. The junction had 7 bases not matched to a gene; V was cut back by 8 bases and J by 4 bases. CDR1 and CDR2 from the germline V gene are SQVTM and ANQGSEA. The CDR3 sequence is CSLKLAEYNEQFF. CDR3 nucleotides: TGCAGCCTAAAACTAGCGGAGTACAATGAGCAGTTCTTC.

The chain is built from TRBV2 and TRBJ2-1; TRBD2 aligns across 11 bases. The CDR3 contains 16 residues. In germline, CDR1 is SNHLY, CDR2 FYNNEI. Trimming removed 6 bases from V and 7 bases from J; junction bases left unmatched: 11. The CDR3 reads CASSAVSGRAGNEQFF. CDR3 coding DNA: TGTGCCAGCAGCGCCGTTAGCGGGAGGGCCGGGAATGAGCAGTTCTTC. The variable domain in full, with the rest retrieved from reference TRBV2 and TRBJ2-1, is EPEVTQTPSHQVTQMGQEVILRCVPISNHLYFYWYRQILGQKVEFLVSFYNNEISEKSEIFDDQFSVERPDGSNFTLKIRSTKLEDSAMYFCASSAVSGRAGNEQFFGPGTRLTVL.

This clone has more than one count but fewer than ten. The rearrangement joins TRBV3-1 (or the pseudogene TRBV3-2) to TRBJ2-7; D is ambiguous. This CDR3 has 16 residues. V was clipped by 1 base and J by 4 bases, with 17 bases between them. Germline V gene lookup returns CDR1 LGHDT and CDR2 YNNKEL (reference sequence). Here the CDR3 DNA reads TGTGCCAGCAGCCAAGGGGCTACGAAACCGATGTACGAGCAGTACTTC. Amino acids: CASSQGATKPMYEQYF.

The chain uses TRBV29-1 and TRBJ1-2, with a tentative D call TRBD1 (6 bases). This CDR3 region has 13 residues. The V end was cut by 4 bases, the J end by 4 bases, with 13 bases between. Germline CDR1 is SQVTM and CDR2 is ANQGSEA. CDR3 sequence reads: CSVAGGAGYGYTF. DNA of the CDR3: TGCAGCGTTGCGGGGGGCGCCGGCTATGGCTACACCTTC.

This chain joins TRBV5-1 and TRBJ1-1, with D possibly TRBD1 on 6 matching bases. The CDR3 length is 13 residues. V lost 7 bases and J 0 bases, leaving 10 bases between the germline ends. The V gene's germline CDR1 is SGHRS and CDR2 YFSETQ. CDR3: CASQGSMNTEAFF. The CDR3 DNA reads as TGCGCCAGCCAGGGGTCTATGAACACTGAAGCTTTCTTT.

In this sample, this clone turned up a few times. Other nucleotide sequences in the sample specify the same CDR3. This chain connects TRBV5-1 to TRBJ2-2; 12 nucleotides agree with TRBD2. V was clipped by 0 bases and J by 4 bases; unmatched bases: 1. Germline lookup yields CDR1 SGHRS and CDR2 YFSETQ. This CDR3 has 16 amino acids. The CDR3: CASSLELAGGTGELFF. CDR3 bases: TGCGCCAGCAGCTTGGAACTAGCGGGAGGCACCGGGGAGCTGTTTTTT. Together with reference TRBV5-1 and TRBJ2-2, the CDR3 gives the full variable domain: KAGVTQTPRYLIKTRGQQVTLSCSPISGHRSVSWYQQTPGQGLQFLFEYFSETQRNKGNFPGRFSGRQFSNSRSEMNVSTLELGDSALYLCASSLELAGGTGELFFGEGSRLTVL.

The chain carries TRBV19 and TRBJ2-1; D might be TRBD2 (6 bases). The germline gives CDR1 LNHDA, CDR2 SQIVND (reference sequence). This CDR3 has 14 amino acids. V lost 5 bases, J lost 5 bases, and 13 bases lay in between. This CDR3 is CASSGGNLHNEQFF. Here the CDR3 DNA reads TGTGCCAGTAGTGGAGGGAACCTGCACAATGAGCAGTTCTTC. Together with reference TRBV19 and TRBJ2-1, the CDR3 gives the full variable domain: DGGITQSPKYLFRKEGQNVTLSCEQNLNHDAMYWYRQDPGQGLRLIYYSQIVNDFQKGDIAEGYSVSREKKESFPLTVTSAQKNPTAFYLCASSGGNLHNEQFFGPGTRLTVL.

The CDR3 loop is CASSPIGQPSSGALYNEQFF. DNA of the CDR3: TGTGCCAGTAGTCCTATAGGACAACCGTCTAGCGGGGCGCTCTACAATGAGCAGTTCTTC. V is TRBV19 and J is TRBJ2-1; 9 nucleotides line up with TRBD2. Trimming removed 5 bases from V and 3 bases from J; junction bases left unmatched: 20. Germline V lookup: CDR1 LNHDA, CDR2 SQIVND (reference sequence). The CDR3 is made up of 20 amino acids.

The rearrangement links TRBV9 to TRBJ1-2; tentatively, D is TRBD1 (5 bases). The CDR3 runs to 14 residues. V gave up 0 bases and J gave up 4 bases, with 10 bases separating them. In germline, CDR1 is SGDLS, CDR2 YYNGEE. This chain's CDR3 is CASSVEGWAYGYTF. CDR3 in DNA: TGTGCCAGCAGCGTAGAGGGGTGGGCCTATGGCTACACCTTC.

This rearrangement joins TRBV9 to TRBJ2-2, with 12 bases fitting TRBD1. The J segment lost 5 bases and the V segment lost 1 base, leaving 6 bases of the junction unmatched. The V gene's germline CDR1 is SGDLS and CDR2 YYNGEE. The CDR3 loop spans 17 amino acids. The CDR3 loop is CASSVLGQGARTGELFF. The CDR3 coding sequence is TGTGCCAGCAGCGTATTGGGACAGGGGGCTCGAACCGGGGAGCTGTTTTTT.

The CDR3 is CASSPLAGYSNQPQHF. DNA of the CDR3: TGTGCCAGTAGTCCCCTGGCGGGCTATAGCAATCAGCCCCAGCATTTT. The chain couples TRBV19 to TRBJ1-5; D call uncertain. CDR1 and CDR2 from the germline V gene are LNHDA and SQIVND (reference sequence). Trimming pared 5 bases from V and 0 bases from J, leaving 14 bases between. The CDR3 has 16 residues.

The chain has TRBV30 and TRBJ1-1, with D unresolved. V lost 4 bases and J lost 0, with 6 bases in between. The CDR3 has 12 residues. Germline lookup yields CDR1 GTSNPN and CDR2 SVGIG (reference sequence). This CDR3 reads CAWKVVNTEAFF. The CDR3 DNA reads TGTGCCTGGAAAGTAGTGAACACTGAAGCTTTCTTT.

V and J are TRBV5-5 and TRBJ1-3; tentatively, D is TRBD1 (6 bases). With 4 bases removed from V and 4 bases from J, the gap between germline ends came to 15 bases. CDR3 length: 15 residues. Per germline, CDR1 SGHKS and CDR2 YYEKEE (reference sequence). This CDR3 is CASSPPQGAGNTIYF. CDR3 nucleotide sequence: TGTGCCAGCAGCCCTCCACAGGGTGCCGGAAACACCATATATTTT.

The chain carries TRBV9 and TRBJ2-3; D perhaps matches TRBD2 (6 bases). The CDR3 loop spans 15 amino acids. Trimming shortened V by 0 bases and J by 1 base, and 9 bases separated the two germline ends. Germline V lookup: CDR1 SGDLS, CDR2 YYNGEE. DNA of the CDR3: TGTGCCAGCAGCGTAGGCGGAGGGGGCACAGATACGCAGTATTTT. It yields the protein CASSVGGGGTDTQYF. Using reference TRBV9 and TRBJ2-3 for the parts outside the CDR3, the full variable domain is DSGVTQTPKHLITATGQRVTLRCSPRSGDLSVYWYQQSLDQGLQFLIQYYNGEERAKGNILERFSAQQFPDLHSELNLSSLELGDSALYFCASSVGGGGTDTQYFGPGTRLTVL.

The V call is TRBV3-1 (or the pseudogene TRBV3-2), the J call TRBJ1-2; 11 nucleotides agree with TRBD1. The trim removed 2 bases at V and 6 bases at J, leaving 5 bases unmatched. CDR3 length: 15 amino acids. The germline V gene has CDR1 LGHDT and CDR2 YNNKEL (reference sequence). CDR3: CASSQRLDRGHGYTF. In DNA, the CDR3 is TGTGCCAGCAGCCAAAGGTTGGACAGGGGGCATGGCTACACCTTC.

The V call is TRBV30, the J call TRBJ1-5, with D unclear. Germline lookup yields CDR1 GTSNPN and CDR2 SVGIG (reference sequence). The ends were cut back, 0 bases at V and 5 bases at J, with 8 bases in the middle. The CDR3 extends over 13 amino acids. CDR3 residues: CAWSVSLHQPQHF. DNA of the CDR3: TGTGCCTGGAGTGTCAGTCTCCATCAGCCCCAGCATTTT.

V and J are TRBV30 and TRBJ1-4; 7 bases are shared with TRBD1. CDR1 and CDR2 (germline): GTSNPN, SVGIG (reference sequence). V shed 2 bases and J 12 bases; nucleotides not matched to a gene: 6. The CDR3 contains 12 residues. CDR3 sequence (DNA): TGTGCCTGGAGTTCCTCCACAGGGGAACTGTTTTTT. It is translated as CAWSSSTGELFF.

This chain links TRBV19 with TRBJ1-2; a weak D match, TRBD1 (6 bases). Germline V lookup: CDR1 LNHDA, CDR2 SQIVND (reference sequence). The CDR3 extends over 13 amino acids. Trimming took off 5 bases at V and 2 bases at J, with 9 bases between the two ends. This CDR3 reads CASSFTGNYGYTF. CDR3 sequence (DNA): TGTGCCAGTAGTTTTACAGGGAACTATGGCTACACCTTC.